The 30 T cell receptor beta chains given below trace back to one sample, sequenced in a study of Ad26.COV2.S vaccination and SARS-CoV-2 variants. Method: immunoSEQ multiplex PCR; TCRdb's copy keeps in-frame clones and lacks some. Of a few hundred thousand clones in the sample, 83% were seen once. Sample treatment: some 19 received Ad26.COV2.S at low or high dose, single or two shots; 5 received placebo; per-sample allocation not given. Day 63 after the first injection of vaccine or placebo was the sampling time. Material: peripheral blood, obtained in a trial of Ad26.COV2.S vaccine versus placebo. These receptors were collected from a person between 18 and 60 years old who received the Ad26.COV2.S COVID-19 vaccine or a placebo.

The J gene is TRBJ2-5, the V gene TRBV7-3; a possible D gene is TRBD1 (6 bases). The germline V gene has CDR1 SGHTA and CDR2 FQGTGA. Trimming cost V 0 bases and J 2 bases, with 7 bases left between them. This CDR3 has 14 residues. The CDR3 sequence is CASSLTGQQETQYF. CDR3 DNA sequence: TGTGCCAGCAGCTTAACTGGACAGCAAGAGACCCAGTACTTC.

The chain couples TRBV6-1 to TRBJ1-1, with D possibly being TRBD1 (6 bases). The CDR3 totals 14 residues. The germline V gene has CDR1 MNHNS and CDR2 SASEGT. V lost 2 bases and J 5 bases, leaving 12 bases between the germline ends. CDR3 nucleotide sequence: TGTGCCAGCAGTGAAAATCGGGGGCAGACTGAAGCTTTCTTT. Translating gives CASSENRGQTEAFF.

V and J are TRBV7-9 and TRBJ1-5; maybe TRBD1 (6 bases). The germline V and J ends were trimmed by 4 bases and 5 bases, with 15 bases remaining between them. Germline V lookup: CDR1 SEHNR, CDR2 FQNEAQ (reference sequence). The CDR3 is 15 amino acids. The CDR3 here is CASSSGDRPHQPQHF. In nucleotides, the CDR3 is TGTGCCAGCAGCTCTGGAGACAGGCCCCATCAGCCCCAGCATTTT.

V usage is TRBV7-9 and J usage is TRBJ2-1; perhaps TRBD2 as D (5 bases). Germline CDR1 and CDR2: SEHNR and FQNEAQ (reference sequence). V was cut by 5 bases and J by 10 bases, with 15 bases left in between. The CDR3 is 13 amino acids. The CDR3 spells CASSPAGVLEQFF. The CDR3 nucleotides read TGTGCCAGCAGCCCCGCCGGGGTTCTAGAGCAGTTCTTC.

The J gene is TRBJ1-3, the V gene TRBV7-2, with 7 positions matching TRBD1. The CDR3 extends over 15 amino acids. The V and J ends lost 3 bases and 0 bases, in that order; junction bases with no gene match: 2. Germline loops: CDR1 SGHTA, CDR2 FQGNSA. CDR3 nucleotides: TGTGCCAGCAGCTTTGGACAGGCCTCTGGAAACACCATATATTTT. Its translation: CASSFGQASGNTIYF.

V and J are TRBV7-9 and TRBJ2-3; 7 nucleotides align to TRBD2. The length of the CDR3 is 16 residues. Germline V lookup: CDR1 SEHNR, CDR2 FQNEAQ (reference sequence). V lost 1 base and J lost 2; bases outside the gene matches: 6. CDR3 sequence (DNA): TGTGCCAGCAGCTTAGAGGGTCTAGCGGTCACAGATACGCAGTATTTT. Amino acid sequence: CASSLEGLAVTDTQYF.

The chain links TRBV21-1 to TRBJ2-7; no check of the table's D call, TRBD2, against the DNA was made. TRBV21-1 is described as a pseudogene. The CDR3 is 15 residues long. CDR3 coding DNA: TGTGCCAGCGGGCAACTAGCGGGTTACTCCTACGAGCAGTACTTC. Amino acids: CASGQLAGYSYEQYF.

The V call is TRBV19, the J call TRBJ2-7, with a possible D match to TRBD1 (6 bases). CDR3 size: 15 residues. CDR1 is LNHDA and CDR2 is SQIVND in the germline V gene (reference sequence). Trimming removed 5 bases at V and 1 base at J, with 15 bases between. The CDR3: CASSSRGNPSYEQYF. CDR3 nucleotide sequence: TGTGCCAGTAGTTCTAGGGGGAATCCTTCCTACGAGCAGTACTTC.

J is TRBJ2-7 and V is TRBV7-9; the match to TRBD1 covers 12 bases. J was trimmed by 2 bases and V by 6 bases; bases with no gene match: 5. Germline CDR1 is SEHNR and CDR2 is FQNEAQ (reference sequence). The CDR3 is 15 amino acids. The CDR3 sequence is CASSAGTGGPYEQYF. The DNA for the CDR3 is TGTGCCAGCAGTGCCGGGACAGGGGGCCCCTACGAGCAGTACTTC. Drawing the rest from reference TRBV7-9 and TRBJ2-7, the complete variable domain is DTGVSQNPRHKITKRGQNVTFRCDPISEHNRLYWYRQTLGQGPEFLTYFQNEAQLEKSRLLSDRFSAERPKGSFSTLEIQRTEQGDSAMYLCASSAGTGGPYEQYFGPGTRLTVT.

The chain uses TRBV5-1 and TRBJ2-5; D tentatively fits TRBD1 or TRBD2 (5 bases each). Trimming took 3 bases from V and 10 from J, leaving 25 bases between them. The length of the CDR3 is 16 residues. Germline V lookup: CDR1 SGHRS, CDR2 YFSETQ. As DNA, the CDR3 is TGCGCCAGCAGCTCTGGGACGGCCCCCCCGGGTGGGGACCAGTACTTC. Translated: CASSSGTAPPGGDQYF.

The chain is built from TRBV4-3 and TRBJ1-6; TRBD1 matches 10 bases. Germline values: CDR1 LGHNA, CDR2 YSLEER. The ends lost 4 bases at V and 4 bases at J; junction bases unmatched: 1. The CDR3 consists of 15 residues. The CDR3 region has the DNA TGCGCCAGCAGCCCGGGACAGGGGTATAATTCACCCCTCCACTTT. Its translation: CASSPGQGYNSPLHF.

This clone is a singleton in its sample. The chain has TRBV18 and TRBJ2-7, with a possible D match to TRBD1 (5 bases). The CDR3 extends over 13 amino acids. The V end was cut by 3 bases, the J end by 4 bases, with 10 bases between. Per germline, CDR1 KGHSH and CDR2 LQKENI. The CDR3: CASSPSTVYEQYF. In nucleotides, the CDR3 is TGTGCCAGCTCACCCTCGACAGTTTACGAGCAGTACTTC.

V gene TRBV9 combines with J gene TRBJ2-5; D is perhaps TRBD1 or TRBD2 (5 bases each). From germline, CDR1 is SGDLS and CDR2 YYNGEE. The germline V and J ends were trimmed by 3 bases and 5 bases, with 20 bases remaining between them. The length of the CDR3 is 16 residues. CDR3 sequence (DNA): TGTGCCAGCAGCGACGGGTTCAGGGTTACGGGGGAGACCCAGTACTTC. This codes for CASSDGFRVTGETQYF.

The chain recombines TRBV12-3 or TRBV12-4 with TRBJ2-7, with D unresolved. V was pared by 4 bases and J by 1 base, with 8 bases between. The length of the CDR3 is 13 residues. In DNA form, the CDR3 reads TGTGCCAGCAGTTACCAGTTGTCCTACGAGCAGTACTTC. It is translated as CASSYQLSYEQYF.

The chain uses TRBV19 and TRBJ1-4; D gene uncertain. Germline V CDR1 and CDR2: LNHDA, SQIVND (reference sequence). The length of the CDR3 is 13 residues. V shed 8 bases and J shed 13 bases, with 20 bases lying between them. CDR3 amino acids: CASGPDIPKRLFF. In DNA, the CDR3 is TGTGCCAGTGGCCCAGACATCCCGAAACGACTGTTTTTT.

Turning to this clone: This sequence may be a read error, since a much larger clone differs from it by one base. The DNA of the CDR3 is TGTGCCAGCAACCCTCGACAGGGGGTGGACACTGAAGCTTTCTTT. This gives the protein CASNPRQGVDTEAFF. V is TRBV9 and J is TRBJ1-1, with 9 bases lining up with TRBD1. Germline V gene lookup returns CDR1 SGDLS and CDR2 YYNGEE. Trimming at V came to 6 bases and at J to 3 bases, leaving 9 bases not matched to a gene. The CDR3 consists of 15 residues.

The rearrangement uses TRBV7-9 and TRBJ2-7, with a possible D match to TRBD2 (5 bases). Germline-derived CDR1 and CDR2 are SEHNR and FQNEAQ (reference sequence). This CDR3 spans 16 amino acids. With 0 bases removed from V and 0 bases from J, the gap between germline ends came to 12 bases. The CDR3: CASSLAKGAGSYEQYF. CDR3 nucleotide sequence: TGTGCCAGCAGCTTAGCTAAGGGCGCGGGCTCCTACGAGCAGTACTTC.

The chain joins TRBV5-4 to TRBJ2-1; unclear D gene. Germline CDR1 SGHNT, CDR2 YYREEE (reference sequence). CDR3 length: 12 amino acids. Trimming cost V 3 bases and J 4 bases, with 5 bases left between them. The CDR3 region is CASSSGYNEQFF. DNA of the CDR3: TGTGCCAGCAGCTCCGGGTACAATGAGCAGTTCTTC.

The rearrangement joins TRBV5-1 to TRBJ2-7, with 7 positions matching TRBD1. The CDR3 spans 14 residues. Germline V gives CDR1 SGHRS, CDR2 YFSETQ. V lost 5 bases and J lost 3; bases outside the gene matches: 8. The CDR3 reads CASRNWGTDYEQYF. The CDR3 DNA is TGCGCCAGCAGAAATTGGGGGACAGACTACGAGCAGTACTTC. The variable domain in full, with the rest retrieved from reference TRBV5-1 and TRBJ2-7, is KAGVTQTPRYLIKTRGQQVTLSCSPISGHRSVSWYQQTPGQGLQFLFEYFSETQRNKGNFPGRFSGRQFSNSRSEMNVSTLELGDSALYLCASRNWGTDYEQYFGPGTRLTVT.

The chain has TRBV6-5 and TRBJ1-2; D remains ambiguous. Germline CDR1 MNHEY, CDR2 SVGAGI. This CDR3 spans 14 amino acids. V was cut by 0 bases and J by 8 bases, with 13 bases left in between. CDR3 sequence (DNA): TGTGCCAGCAGTTACTCGATAGCCGGGAGGGGCTACACCTTC. This codes for CASSYSIAGRGYTF.

J is TRBJ2-1 and V is TRBV2, with D unclear. CDR1 is SNHLY, CDR2 FYNNEI, per germline. V was cut by 5 bases and J by 7 bases, with 9 bases left in between. This CDR3 is built from 12 residues. CDR3 in DNA: TGTGCCAGCAGTCTCGTCCGGAATGAGCAGTTCTTC. Encoded protein: CASSLVRNEQFF. Together with reference TRBV2 and TRBJ2-1, the CDR3 gives the full variable domain: EPEVTQTPSHQVTQMGQEVILRCVPISNHLYFYWYRQILGQKVEFLVSFYNNEISEKSEIFDDQFSVERPDGSNFTLKIRSTKLEDSAMYFCASSLVRNEQFFGPGTRLTVL.

The genes are TRBV30 and TRBJ1-3; perhaps TRBD1 as D (5 bases). The germline V gene encodes CDR1 GTSNPN and CDR2 SVGIG (reference sequence). The CDR3 is made up of 15 amino acids. The ends were cut back, 6 bases at V and 4 bases at J, with 19 bases in the middle. DNA of the CDR3: TGTGCCTGTATCCCTACACCGGGGCCCGGAAACACCATATATTTT. Amino acid sequence: CACIPTPGPGNTIYF.

V usage is TRBV7-6 and J usage is TRBJ2-1; TRBD2 matches at 9 bases. There are 15 residues in the CDR3. The trim removed 5 bases at V and 4 bases at J, leaving 6 bases unmatched. Germline V gives CDR1 SGHVS, CDR2 FNYEAQ. The CDR3 nucleotides are TGTGCCAGCAGCCCCTCTGCGGGAGGGTACAATGAGCAGTTCTTC. It yields the protein CASSPSAGGYNEQFF.

This clone was recorded once. The chain couples TRBV2 to TRBJ2-5; TRBD1 matches at 8 bases. With V trimmed by 6 bases and J by 3 bases, 6 bases remained unmatched. The length of the CDR3 is 14 residues. The germline V gene encodes CDR1 SNHLY and CDR2 FYNNEI. DNA of the CDR3: TGTGCCAGCAGCGATAGGACAGGGAAAGAGACCCAGTACTTC. It translates to CASSDRTGKETQYF. The whole variable domain, remainder taken from reference TRBV2 and TRBJ2-5, is EPEVTQTPSHQVTQMGQEVILRCVPISNHLYFYWYRQILGQKVEFLVSFYNNEISEKSEIFDDQFSVERPDGSNFTLKIRSTKLEDSAMYFCASSDRTGKETQYFGPGTRLLVL.

The chain has TRBV21-1 and TRBJ2-7; the D segment call TRBD1 is taken from the table without a DNA check. TRBV21-1 is listed as a pseudogene. This CDR3 contains 15 residues. The CDR3 sequence is CASTYPQPGVHEQYF. The CDR3 bases are TGTGCCAGCACCTACCCACAGCCAGGGGTCCACGAGCAGTACTTC.

This clone was counted between two and nine times. The chain combines TRBV18 with TRBJ1-1; D ambiguous. Trimming took off 6 bases at V and 0 bases at J, with 11 bases between the two ends. The CDR3 has 14 residues. Germline-derived CDR1 and CDR2 are KGHSH and LQKENI. DNA for the CDR3: TGTGCCAGCTCCCCGACAAATATGAACACTGAAGCTTTCTTT. It yields the protein CASSPTNMNTEAFF.

The rearrangement uses TRBV4-3 and TRBJ2-5, with TRBD1 matching 10 bases. The V segment lost 3 bases and the J segment 10 bases; nucleotides outside the gene matches: 11. From germline, CDR1 is LGHNA and CDR2 YSLEER. The CDR3 is made up of 15 amino acids. The CDR3 DNA follows: TGCGCCAGCAGCCAGTCGACAGGGGGCTTAGATGTCCAGTACTTC. Amino acid sequence: CASSQSTGGLDVQYF.

The chain couples TRBV5-4 to TRBJ1-3; D is uncertain. CDR1 is SGHNT and CDR2 is YYREEE in the germline V gene (reference sequence). The CDR3 totals 16 residues. V was pared by 0 bases and J by 0 bases, with 10 bases between. The CDR3 DNA sequence: TGTGCCAGCAGCTTGGATCCCCCGATCTCTGGAAACACCATATATTTT. Protein: CASSLDPPISGNTIYF.

The chain links TRBV2 to TRBJ1-1; 9 nucleotides agree with TRBD1. V gave up 3 bases and J gave up 4 bases; unmatched junction bases: 9. There are 16 residues in the CDR3. The germline CDR1 and CDR2 sequences are SNHLY and FYNNEI. CDR3 bases: TGTGCCAGCAGTGACAGGACAGGGGTGTACGGCACTGAAGCTTTCTTT. As protein: CASSDRTGVYGTEAFF.

The rearrangement links TRBV23-1 to TRBJ1-4; TRBD1 is a possible D gene (6 bases). TRBV23-1 is filed as an ORF, its function uncertain. CDR3 size: 15 residues. Trimming cost V 4 bases and J 8 bases, with 17 bases left between them. The CDR3 nucleotides are TGCGCCAGCAGTCGGATGGGGGGGGCGAAGGAAAAACTGTTTTTT. Protein sequence: CASSRMGGAKEKLFF.